This T cell receptor (beta chain) was recorded in a study of cytotoxic CD8 clonotypes in ibrutinib-treated CLL. Sequenced by immunoSEQ multiplex PCR; TCRdb stores in-frame clones only, minus some. Among approximately 70,000 clones, around 81% were seen once, and the ten largest hold 6% to 9%. The V and J ends lost 7 bases and 5 bases respectively, with 17 bases between them. The CDR3 runs to 15 residues. Germline V gene sequence: CDR1 MNHEY, CDR2 SVGAGI. The input for sequencing was PBMCs, taken at disease progression, from a patient treated with ibrutinib. The V call is TRBV6-5, the J call TRBJ1-4, with a possible D match to TRBD1 (5 bases). The source is a human donor with chronic lymphocytic leukemia. The DNA for the CDR3 is TGTGCCAGCAAAGAAGCCGGGACCGGGAATGAAAAACTGTTTTTT. It is translated as CASKEAGTGNEKLFF.